The rows below give T cell receptor beta chains drawn from one sample of a study of CD4 T cells in relation to SARS-CoV-2 and coronaviruses. The method was immunoSEQ multiplex PCR; TCRdb's version includes in-frame clones alone and lacks a portion of them. The sample holds about 36,000 clones, around 85% seen once. Antigens of these TCRs are unknown. Sequencing input: naive CD4+ T cells from PBMCs, cultured in vitro. Source of these receptors: an adult with COVID-19. Both conserved end residues are part of each CDR3. D genes are given only for firm matches. Clone sizes are given selectively: once, few, many, or a class where the clone is expanded.

CDR3nt,CDR3aa,j_gene,d_gene,v_gene,abundance,len
TGTGCCAGTAGGCAAAGCGGGACCGATAATTCACCCCTCCACTTT,CASRQSGTDNSPLHF,TRBJ1-6,NA,TRBV19,NA,15
TGTGCCATCAGTGAGTCGAGGGGGGGGAAAGAGACCCAGTACTTC,CAISESRGGKETQYF,TRBJ2-5,NA,TRBV10-3,NA,15
TGTGCCAGCAGCGTAGGCCTCTCTGGGGCCAACGTCCTGACTTTC,CASSVGLSGANVLTF,TRBJ2-6,NA,TRBV9,NA,15
TGTGCCAGCAGCTCAGTAGCGGGAGCGATCACAGATACGCAGTATTTT,CASSSVAGAITDTQYF,TRBJ2-3,TRBD2,TRBV5-6,once,16
TGTGCCAGCAGCCTCAGACTAGCGGGAGGGCAACACGAGCAGTACTTC,CASSLRLAGGQHEQYF,TRBJ2-7,TRBD2,TRBV9,NA,16
TGTGCCAGCAGCCCACAGGGTCCGGACTGGAACACTGAAGCTTTCTTT,CASSPQGPDWNTEAFF,TRBJ1-1,NA,TRBV4-2,NA,16
TGTGCCAGCAAGCGGACCGGGACTAGCGGATACAATGAGCAGTTCTTC,CASKRTGTSGYNEQFF,TRBJ2-1,TRBD2,TRBV2,NA,16
TGTGCCAGCAGCCGTCCCGGTGGCTACACCTTC,CASSRPGGYTF,TRBJ1-2,NA,TRBV3-1/TRBV3-2,few,11
TGTGCCAGCTCAAACTCTAATCTAGCGGGAGGGAATGAGCAGTTCTTC,CASSNSNLAGGNEQFF,TRBJ2-1,TRBD2,TRBV18,NA,16
TGTGCCAGCAGTGAAGCGGGGTTAGCGGGAGCGGTAGCCCAGTACTTC,CASSEAGLAGAVAQYF,TRBJ2-5,TRBD2,TRBV6-1,few,16
TGTGCCAGCACCCCAGGGGGACCCCTTGGCTACACCTTC,CASTPGGPLGYTF,TRBJ1-2,TRBD1,TRBV7-9,NA,13
TGTGCCACCAGCAGACCTTGGACTTTATACAATGAGCAGTTCTTC,CATSRPWTLYNEQFF,TRBJ2-1,NA,TRBV15,NA,15
TGTGCCAGCAGTGCGGGACTAGCGGGAGGGCCAGGAATCTTTGAGCAGTTCTTC,CASSAGLAGGPGIFEQFF,TRBJ2-1,TRBD2,TRBV2,NA,18
TGCAGCGTGGAGACAGGGGGCTATAGTTCCTATGGCTACACCTTC,CSVETGGYSSYGYTF,TRBJ1-2,TRBD1,TRBV29-1,NA,15
TGTGCCAGCAGTAATTACGGGACAGGGAATGGCTACACCTTC,CASSNYGTGNGYTF,TRBJ1-2,TRBD1,TRBV28,NA,14
TGTGCCAGCAGCTCTATGGACAGGGGAAAACCTAATGAAAAACTGTTTTTT,CASSSMDRGKPNEKLFF,TRBJ1-4,TRBD1,TRBV5-4,NA,17
TGTGCCAGCAGCGTCGGGACAGGCTACAATGAGCAGTTCTTC,CASSVGTGYNEQFF,TRBJ2-1,TRBD1,TRBV9,NA,14
TGTGCCAGCAGCCAGTATGGTGGCAATCAGCCCCAGCATTTT,CASSQYGGNQPQHF,TRBJ1-5,NA,TRBV3-1/TRBV3-2,NA,14
TGTGCCAGCTCTTTAGGAGAAAACATTCAGTACTTC,CASSLGENIQYF,TRBJ2-4,NA,TRBV3-1/TRBV3-2,NA,12
TGTGCCATCAGTGTTCCGGGTTCACCCCTCCACTTT,CAISVPGSPLHF,TRBJ1-6,NA,TRBV10-3,NA,12
TGCGCCAGCAGCCTAGGACAGGGCACCGGGGAGCTGTTTTTT,CASSLGQGTGELFF,TRBJ2-2,TRBD1,TRBV5-1,few,14
TGTGCCAGCAGTGTGGAGTGGAATAGCAATCAGCCCCAGCATTTT,CASSVEWNSNQPQHF,TRBJ1-5,NA,TRBV2,NA,15
TGCGCCAGCAGCCAGGTTCGGACTAGCGGGAGGGTTAGACGAGCAGGTGAGCAGTTCTTC,CASSQVRTSGRVRRAGEQFF,TRBJ2-1,TRBD2,TRBV4-1,NA,20
TGTGCCAGCAGTTACTCGAAGGGTTGGGGGTACAATGAGCAGTTCTTC,CASSYSKGWGYNEQFF,TRBJ2-1,NA,TRBV6-5,NA,16
TGTGCCAGCAGCTCGCCGGGACGACAAGAGACCCAGTACTTC,CASSSPGRQETQYF,TRBJ2-5,NA,TRBV7-9,NA,14
TGTGCCAGCAGTTCCCCTAAGGGACAGGACGGGAGCGAGCAGTACTTC,CASSSPKGQDGSEQYF,TRBJ2-7,TRBD1,TRBV28,NA,16
TGTGCCAGCAGCTCCGGGACAGGAACCTACGAGCAGTACTTC,CASSSGTGTYEQYF,TRBJ2-7,TRBD1,TRBV6-5,few,14
TGCGCCAGCAGCCTCGGGACAGGGGACTACAATGAGCAGTTCTTC,CASSLGTGDYNEQFF,TRBJ2-1,TRBD1,TRBV4-1,NA,15
TGCGCCAGCAGTTCTCTAATGAACACTGAAGCTTTCTTT,CASSSLMNTEAFF,TRBJ1-1,NA,TRBV5-1,NA,13
TGCGCCAGCAGCTTGCCAGGCTTTGAAGCTTTCTTT,CASSLPGFEAFF,TRBJ1-1,NA,TRBV5-1,NA,12
TGTGCCAGCAGCTTAGTCTCCGCGGGAGGAGGGGTCACAGATACGCAGTATTTT,CASSLVSAGGGVTDTQYF,TRBJ2-3,TRBD2,TRBV7-2,NA,18
TGTGCCAGCAGTCGCATGGGGGAGGCCTACGAGCAGTACTTC,CASSRMGEAYEQYF,TRBJ2-7,NA,TRBV28,NA,14
TGTGCGACCCGAGAGACGGGACGGGGCTACACCTTC,CATRETGRGYTF,TRBJ1-2,NA,TRBV6-5,NA,12
TGTGCCAGCAAGGGAGGGGGCATCGGTGAAAAACTGTTTTTT,CASKGGGIGEKLFF,TRBJ1-4,TRBD1,TRBV27,NA,14
TGTGCCAGCAGCCCAGGGGTCCTCGGGAGTTCCAATGAGCAGTTCTTC,CASSPGVLGSSNEQFF,TRBJ2-1,NA,TRBV7-8,NA,16
TGTGCCAGCAGCGCAATACTAGCGGGAGGGCTCAATGAGCAGTTCTTC,CASSAILAGGLNEQFF,TRBJ2-1,TRBD2,TRBV28,few,16
TGTGCCAGCAGTTACGCAGGGCGAGGTGGTGCTTTCTTT,CASSYAGRGGAFF,TRBJ1-1,NA,TRBV6-5,NA,13
TGTGCCAGCAGCTTAAGGTCGGGAGAAACCGGGGAGCTGTTTTTT,CASSLRSGETGELFF,TRBJ2-2,NA,TRBV7-3,NA,15
TGTGCCAGCTCACTCGGGCAGATCTACGAGCAGTACTTC,CASSLGQIYEQYF,TRBJ2-7,NA,TRBV18,NA,13
TGTGCCACCAGTGACCTCAGCGGGAGAGGGGGAGATACGCAGTATTTT,CATSDLSGRGGDTQYF,TRBJ2-3,TRBD2,TRBV24-1,NA,16
TGTGCCAGCAGCTTAGCGCGAAACGCGTACAATGAGCAGTTCTTC,CASSLARNAYNEQFF,TRBJ2-1,NA,TRBV7-2,NA,15
TGTGCCCGAGATCGACCGATGACAGATACGCAGTATTTT,CARDRPMTDTQYF,TRBJ2-3,NA,TRBV30,NA,13
TGCGCCAGCAGCTTGGGGACAGCAATGAACACTGAAGCTTTCTTT,CASSLGTAMNTEAFF,TRBJ1-1,NA,TRBV5-1,NA,15
TGTGCCAGCTCACCTTCGTACCAAGAGACCCAGTACTTC,CASSPSYQETQYF,TRBJ2-5,NA,TRBV18,NA,13
TGCGCCAGCAGCCGCGACAGAGGGACTAGCGGGAGGGCAGAGAACGAGCAGTACTTC,CASSRDRGTSGRAENEQYF,TRBJ2-7,TRBD2,TRBV5-1,NA,19
TGTGCCAGCGGCGGGAGAGGTGGATACGAGCAGTACTTC,CASGGRGGYEQYF,TRBJ2-7,TRBD2,TRBV13,NA,13
TGCGCCAGCAGCCGGTGGCCCTCCGGGGACAATGAGCAGTTCTTC,CASSRWPSGDNEQFF,TRBJ2-1,NA,TRBV5-1,NA,15
TGCGCCAGCTCGGGACTAGCGGGAGAAGGTGGGCAGTTCTTC,CASSGLAGEGGQFF,TRBJ2-1,TRBD2,TRBV5-1,NA,14
TGTGCCAGCGGGGGGGGCCGAGAGACCCAGTACTTC,CASGGGRETQYF,TRBJ2-5,NA,TRBV7-9,NA,12
TGTGCCTGGAGGCAAGATCTTGGCTACACCTTC,CAWRQDLGYTF,TRBJ1-2,NA,TRBV30,once,11
TGTGCCAGCAGTTTGCAGCGGGAGGATGAGCAGTTCTTC,CASSLQREDEQFF,TRBJ2-1,TRBD2,TRBV7-3,NA,13
TGTGCCAGCAGTCTTGGGACAGGACAACCACATGGCTACACCTTC,CASSLGTGQPHGYTF,TRBJ1-2,TRBD1,TRBV28,few,15
TGTGCCAGCAGTTTCCTGACCCAGAATCCCTACGAGCAGTACTTC,CASSFLTQNPYEQYF,TRBJ2-7,NA,TRBV7-2,NA,15
TGTGCCGGCAGGAACACCGGGGAGCTGTTTTTT,CAGRNTGELFF,TRBJ2-2,NA,TRBV30,NA,11